These T cell receptor beta chains were read from a single sample in a study of OX40 agonist ivuxolimab in advanced cancers. Assay used: immunoSEQ multiplex PCR; TCRdb lists only in-frame clones, some missing. The sample carries 9,500 to 15,000 clones, around 80% recorded once. The source was CD4+ or CD8+ T cells sorted from blood, collected in a trial of the OX40 agonist ivuxolimab. The receptors come from an adult with an advanced solid tumor such as melanoma, head and neck, liver or kidney cancer. Each CDR3 is given with its conserved first and last residue.

CDR3aa	v_gene	j_gene
CASMALLGQYF	TRBV28	TRBJ2-7
CASTGTGLNEQYF	TRBV6-1	TRBJ2-7
CASSPSGTGELFF	TRBV9	TRBJ2-2
CASSQVASGSSGYEQYF	TRBV4-2	TRBJ2-7
CAWSVKGQPQHF	TRBV30	TRBJ1-5
CASSLDWGLTYEQYF	TRBV7-2	TRBJ2-7
CASSAEGGSTGELFF	TRBV5-5	TRBJ2-2
CATSGTDQPQHF	TRBV15	TRBJ1-5
CASSVDGLADTDTQYF	TRBV9	TRBJ2-3
CAWSVPVREYGYTF	TRBV30	TRBJ1-2
CASSMTVQETQYF	TRBV19	TRBJ2-5
CASKGPGQGTGELFF	TRBV7-3	TRBJ2-2
CASSQDPPAVSTDTQYF	TRBV4-1	TRBJ2-3
CASSWTSGRWRDTQYF	TRBV7-9	TRBJ2-3
CASSQDLWGPTSGRNNEQFF	TRBV4-3	TRBJ2-1
CASSTVTNYGYTF	TRBV10-1	TRBJ1-2
CASSLVYRGMAGELFF	TRBV11-3	TRBJ2-2
CASSEIPEGSGELFF	TRBV2	TRBJ2-2
CASSLVRRDSDNEQFF	TRBV5-8	TRBJ2-1
CASSVSGGGINNEQFF	TRBV9	TRBJ2-1
CASSPWGASNQPQHF	TRBV7-7	TRBJ1-5
CASSVTGGLQPQHF	TRBV9	TRBJ1-5
CASSLGVLAGDTDTQYF	TRBV4-2	TRBJ2-3
CASNGLMNTEAFF	TRBV27	TRBJ1-1
CASSQDRRFGYTF	TRBV4-3	TRBJ1-2
CASSFLAGEGEQFF	TRBV7-9	TRBJ2-1
CASSLGLLGEQYF	TRBV5-8	TRBJ2-7
CASSVGRWYNEQFF	TRBV5-6	TRBJ2-1